The rows below give T cell receptor beta chains drawn from one sample of a study. Each CDR3 protein gets one entry after TCRdb re-called the 5' RACE reads with MiXCR. The repertoire holds about 23,000 distinct CDR3 sequences, more than 30% seen once, with approximately 2.2% in the top ten. Specimen: tumor-infiltrating naive CD4+ T cells sorted from the breast tumor. These receptors came from a female donor with breast cancer. CDR3s include the opening cysteine and the closing phenylalanine or tryptophan. Fields, in order: D gene, V gene, clone size, J gene, CDR3 DNA, CDR3 protein. A D gene is named only where the DNA matches it firmly. Some rows have no size entry. The others give once, few or many, or a class for an expanded clone.

D gene: -; V gene: TRBV12-3/TRBV12-4; clone size: -; J gene: TRBJ1-5; CDR3 DNA: TGTGACGGCAGTGCTAATGGGGGCGTAAGCAATCAGCCCCAGCATTTT; CDR3 protein: CDGSANGGVSNQPQHF
D gene: TRBD2; V gene: TRBV10-3; clone size: many; J gene: TRBJ2-7; CDR3 DNA: TGTGCCATCAGAGAAGCGGGAGGGCCCGACGAGCAGTACTTC; CDR3 protein: CAIREAGGPDEQYF
D gene: -; V gene: TRBV6-1; clone size: -; J gene: TRBJ1-5; CDR3 DNA: TGTGCCAGCAGTGATGGGAGAGGGTTGGACAATCAGCCCCAGCATTTT; CDR3 protein: CASSDGRGLDNQPQHF
D gene: -; V gene: TRBV3-1; clone size: many; J gene: TRBJ1-1; CDR3 DNA: TGTGCCAGCAGCCAAGTAACTGGTGAAGCTTTCTTT; CDR3 protein: CASSQVTGEAFF
D gene: TRBD2; V gene: TRBV7-3; clone size: many; J gene: TRBJ2-1; CDR3 DNA: TGTGCCAGCAGCTTAGGACTAGCGGGAGGGAGCTCCTACAATGAGCAGTTCTTC; CDR3 protein: CASSLGLAGGSSYNEQFF
D gene: -; V gene: TRBV30; clone size: -; J gene: TRBJ1-1; CDR3 DNA: TGTGCCTGGAGGGCGCTACGCACTGAAGCTTTCTTT; CDR3 protein: CAWRALRTEAFF
D gene: TRBD2; V gene: TRBV4-1; clone size: few; J gene: TRBJ2-1; CDR3 DNA: TGCGCCAGCAGCCAAGACGGTGCTAGCGGGAGTGATGAGCAGTTCTTC; CDR3 protein: CASSQDGASGSDEQFF
D gene: -; V gene: TRBV4-1; clone size: many; J gene: TRBJ2-7; CDR3 DNA: TGCGCCAGCAGCCAAGACAGAAGTAGGCAATTAGGGGAGCAGTACTTC; CDR3 protein: CASSQDRSRQLGEQYF
D gene: TRBD2; V gene: TRBV5-1; clone size: few; J gene: TRBJ2-5; CDR3 DNA: TGCGCCAGCAGCTTGGTGGGACTAGACCCCATGGAGACCCAGTACTTC; CDR3 protein: CASSLVGLDPMETQYF
D gene: -; V gene: TRBV4-1; clone size: medium-sized; J gene: TRBJ1-1; CDR3 DNA: TGCGCCAGCAGCCATCCGTGGCGTGAGAACACTGAAGCTTTCTTT; CDR3 protein: CASSHPWRENTEAFF
D gene: -; V gene: TRBV6-1; clone size: few; J gene: TRBJ1-5; CDR3 DNA: TGTGCCAGCAGCATGTCTCGGGGAAGCAATCAGCCCCAGCATTTT; CDR3 protein: CASSMSRGSNQPQHF
D gene: TRBD1; V gene: TRBV6-6; clone size: -; J gene: TRBJ2-1; CDR3 DNA: TGTGCCAGCAGAAAAACCGACAGGGGGAACACTGAGCAGTTCTTC; CDR3 protein: CASRKTDRGNTEQFF
D gene: -; V gene: TRBV28; clone size: few; J gene: TRBJ1-5; CDR3 DNA: TGTGCCAGCAGTTTGAGGACAGCCCCTAATCAGCCCCAGCATTTT; CDR3 protein: CASSLRTAPNQPQHF
D gene: TRBD1; V gene: TRBV28; clone size: many; J gene: TRBJ2-7; CDR3 DNA: TGTGCCAGCAGTTCCCCCGGGACAGGGGTGGGATCCGAGCAGTACTTC; CDR3 protein: CASSSPGTGVGSEQYF
D gene: -; V gene: TRBV12-3/TRBV12-4; clone size: few; J gene: TRBJ2-5; CDR3 DNA: TGTGCCAGCAGCCAAGGTGGGCCCCAAGAGACCCAGTACTTC; CDR3 protein: CASSQGGPQETQYF
D gene: TRBD1; V gene: TRBV9; clone size: -; J gene: TRBJ2-7; CDR3 DNA: TGTGCCAGCAGCGTAGAGGGACAGGCCTCCTACGAGCAGTACTTC; CDR3 protein: CASSVEGQASYEQYF
D gene: TRBD1; V gene: TRBV11-2; clone size: -; J gene: TRBJ2-7; CDR3 DNA: TGTGCCAGCAGCTCGAACCGGGACAGCCAATTGTTGCAGTACTTC; CDR3 protein: CASSSNRDSQLLQYF
D gene: TRBD2; V gene: TRBV20-1; clone size: many; J gene: TRBJ2-1; CDR3 DNA: TGCAGTGCTAGAAAGGCTAGCGGGAGTGGGAAGTACAATGAGCAGTTCTTC; CDR3 protein: CSARKASGSGKYNEQFF
D gene: -; V gene: TRBV11-2; clone size: -; J gene: TRBJ2-1; CDR3 DNA: TGTGCCAGCAGCCTATCATTAAACCCCTCCTACAATGAGCAGTTCTTC; CDR3 protein: CASSLSLNPSYNEQFF
D gene: TRBD2; V gene: TRBV20-1; clone size: once; J gene: TRBJ2-1; CDR3 DNA: TGCAAGGGGGTTAGCGGGAGCCTTAGATCCTACAATGAGCAGTTCTTC; CDR3 protein: CKGVSGSLRSYNEQFF
D gene: TRBD2; V gene: TRBV2; clone size: -; J gene: TRBJ2-7; CDR3 DNA: TGTGCCAGCAGGACTAGCGGGGCCTACGAGCAGTACTTC; CDR3 protein: CASRTSGAYEQYF
D gene: -; V gene: TRBV10-1; clone size: few; J gene: TRBJ1-1; CDR3 DNA: TGCGCCAGCAGTCTCGGGGGCAAGAACACTGAAGCTTTCTTT; CDR3 protein: CASSLGGKNTEAFF
D gene: -; V gene: TRBV12-3/TRBV12-4; clone size: -; J gene: TRBJ2-1; CDR3 DNA: TGTGGCAGCAACCACCAGACAAGGGAGCAGTTCTTC; CDR3 protein: CGSNHQTREQFF
D gene: TRBD1; V gene: TRBV20-1; clone size: -; J gene: TRBJ2-1; CDR3 DNA: TGCAGTGCTAGATTTTCTCCCGGGACAGTAAACAATGAGCAGTTCTTC; CDR3 protein: CSARFSPGTVNNEQFF
D gene: TRBD2; V gene: TRBV29-1; clone size: once; J gene: TRBJ2-1; CDR3 DNA: TGCAGCGTTGGAGGGCTAGCGGGAGAAAGGTACAATGAGCAGTCATTC; CDR3 protein: CSVGGLAGERYNEQSF
D gene: -; V gene: TRBV20-1; clone size: many; J gene: TRBJ2-7; CDR3 DNA: TGCAGTGCTCAGGGGGGGGCCTACGAGCAGTACTTC; CDR3 protein: CSAQGGAYEQYF
D gene: -; V gene: TRBV7-3; clone size: few; J gene: TRBJ2-7; CDR3 DNA: TGTGCCAGCAGCTCCCCCTGGGACTTGTCGTACGAGCAGTACTTC; CDR3 protein: CASSSPWDLSYEQYF
D gene: TRBD2; V gene: TRBV4-2; clone size: once; J gene: TRBJ2-7; CDR3 DNA: TGTGCCAGCAGCCTTATGCAATCTCCGACTAGCAGGAGTTACGAGCAGTACTTC; CDR3 protein: CASSLMQSPTSRSYEQYF
D gene: -; V gene: TRBV12-3/TRBV12-4; clone size: -; J gene: TRBJ2-1; CDR3 DNA: TGTGCCAGCAGTTTCAGACAGTCGCACAATGAGCAGTCCTTC; CDR3 protein: CASSFRQSHNEQSF
D gene: -; V gene: TRBV5-1; clone size: many; J gene: TRBJ2-1; CDR3 DNA: TGCGCCAGCAGCCCCCGGGTGCCCTCTTCACACAATGAGCAGTTCTTC; CDR3 protein: CASSPRVPSSHNEQFF
D gene: -; V gene: TRBV12-3/TRBV12-4; clone size: -; J gene: TRBJ1-1; CDR3 DNA: TGTGCCAGCAGTTTAGCACGGTCAGGGAACACTGAAGCTCTCTTT; CDR3 protein: CASSLARSGNTEALF